This entry lists 19 T cell receptor beta chains sequenced from one sample in a study of Tregs in tolerant kidney transplant recipients. Profiled with immunoSEQ multiplex PCR; TCRdb holds only in-frame clones, not every one. The data hold 240,000 or so clones, with about 86% observed a single time. Sequenced: CD4+ T cells from blood. The receptor source for this set is a human donor in good health.

The CDR3 sequence: CASSIGGQYQETQYF. The CDR3 bases are TGTGCCAGTAGTATAGGGGGACAGTACCAAGAGACCCAGTACTTC. The V and J genes are TRBV19 and TRBJ2-5, with 7 bases identical to TRBD1. The CDR3 is 15 amino acids. The V segment lost 1 base and the J segment 0 bases; nucleotides outside the gene matches: 2. The germline V gene encodes CDR1 LNHDA and CDR2 SQIVND (reference sequence).

V usage is TRBV19 and J usage is TRBJ2-7; D ambiguous. The germline V gene has CDR1 LNHDA and CDR2 SQIVND (reference sequence). This CDR3 comprises 14 residues. V was pared by 3 bases and J by 2 bases, with 11 bases between. The CDR3, as DNA: TGTGCCAGTAGTATTCCCGGGTCAACCTACGAGCAGTACTTC. Its protein product is CASSIPGSTYEQYF.

The V and J genes are TRBV5-4 and TRBJ2-7; D might be TRBD1 (6 bases). Trimming took off 4 bases at V and 7 bases at J, with 24 bases between the two ends. The CDR3 length is 16 residues. Per the germline V gene, CDR1 is SGHNT and CDR2 is YYREEE (reference sequence). The CDR3 reads CASSPDLTIGTREQYF. CDR3 nucleotide sequence: TGTGCCAGCAGCCCCGATCTGACCATTGGGACACGAGAGCAGTACTTC.

The chain has TRBV29-1 and TRBJ2-2; TRBD2 matches 11 bases. The CDR3 runs to 18 residues. After removal of 1 base from V and 9 bases from J, the junction contained 16 bases not matched to a gene. Germline CDR1 reads SQVTM; CDR2 reads ANQGSEA. The CDR3 DNA follows: TGCAGCGTTGAAGCTTTCGGGGTACTAGCGGGAGTGGGTCGGGAGCTGTTTTTT. This codes for CSVEAFGVLAGVGRELFF.

The chain has TRBV19 and TRBJ2-3; TRBD1 might be the D (5 bases). CDR1 and CDR2 (germline): LNHDA, SQIVND (reference sequence). The CDR3 has 11 residues. Deletions cut 9 bases from V and 5 bases from J, with 9 bases between. Here the CDR3 DNA reads TGTGCCAGCAGAAGGGGAGATACGCAGTATTTT. It encodes CASRRGDTQYF. The complete variable domain, with remaining parts taken from reference TRBV19 and TRBJ2-3, reads DGGITQSPKYLFRKEGQNVTLSCEQNLNHDAMYWYRQDPGQGLRLIYYSQIVNDFQKGDIAEGYSVSREKKESFPLTVTSAQKNPTAFYLCASRRGDTQYFGPGTRLTVL.

This chain uses TRBV10-3 with TRBJ2-1, with D possibly being TRBD1 (5 bases). The CDR3 has 14 amino acids. V was pared by 9 bases and J by 9 bases, with 21 bases between. Germline CDR1 reads ENHRY; CDR2 reads SYGVKD. CDR3 sequence (DNA): TGTGCCATAGCAGGAACTGAAGCTAGGGGTGAGCAGTTCTTC. Its translation: CAIAGTEARGEQFF.

The chain employs TRBV19 and TRBJ2-1; either TRBD1 or TRBD2 may supply D (5 bases each). CDR3 length: 15 residues. Germline V gives CDR1 LNHDA, CDR2 SQIVND (reference sequence). V was shortened by 4 bases and J by 4 bases, with 14 bases between the two germline ends. The CDR3 DNA is TGTGCCAGTAGTAAGAGGGGTCCCCCTTACAATGAGCAGTTCTTC. Translating it yields CASSKRGPPYNEQFF. Looking up the rest from reference TRBV19 and TRBJ2-1 gives the full variable domain: DGGITQSPKYLFRKEGQNVTLSCEQNLNHDAMYWYRQDPGQGLRLIYYSQIVNDFQKGDIAEGYSVSREKKESFPLTVTSAQKNPTAFYLCASSKRGPPYNEQFFGPGTRLTVL.

This chain links TRBV5-1 with TRBJ2-3; D unclear. The germline V gene encodes CDR1 SGHRS and CDR2 YFSETQ. The CDR3 has 13 residues. V lost 0 bases, J lost 0 bases, and 2 bases lay in between. This chain's CDR3 is CASSLESTDTQYF. The CDR3 coding sequence is TGCGCCAGCAGCTTGGAAAGCACAGATACGCAGTATTTT.

The J gene is TRBJ2-7, the V gene TRBV30; D possibly corresponds to TRBD1 (6 bases). CDR1 and CDR2 from the germline V gene are GTSNPN and SVGIG (reference sequence). The V and J ends lost 3 bases and 4 bases respectively, with 10 bases between them. The CDR3 is 12 amino acids. CDR3 region: CAWSRDNYEQYF. The CDR3 bases are TGTGCCTGGAGCCGGGACAATTACGAGCAGTACTTC.

V is TRBV14 and J is TRBJ1-2, with a possible D match to TRBD1 (6 bases). V shed 4 bases and J shed 7 bases, with 16 bases lying between them. The CDR3 length is 14 residues. CDR1 is SGHDN, CDR2 FVKESK, per germline. The chain's CDR3 is CASSPKTGLRGYTF. The DNA of the CDR3 is TGTGCCAGCAGCCCCAAAACAGGGCTTCGTGGCTACACCTTC.

A single count supports this clone. The V call is TRBV5-4, the J call TRBJ1-2; TRBD1 might be the D (5 bases). Germline CDR1 SGHNT, CDR2 YYREEE (reference sequence). Between the trimmed V and J ends, which lost 1 base and 6 bases, there was a span of 13 bases. The CDR3 extends over 14 amino acids. CDR3 amino acids: CASSLRRGNDGYTF. Written as DNA, the CDR3 is TGTGCCAGCAGCTTGCGGCGGGGGAACGATGGCTACACCTTC.

This rearrangement joins TRBV6-5 to TRBJ2-4; TRBD1 agrees at 9 bases. This CDR3 is built from 15 residues. The V gene's germline CDR1 is MNHEY and CDR2 SVGAGI. With 6 bases clipped from V and 6 bases from J, the junction kept 9 bases outside the gene matches. CDR3 bases: TGTGCCAGCAGCCCGGACAGGGGCCGGGGAAACATTCAGTACTTC. This encodes CASSPDRGRGNIQYF.

In this sample, this clone turned up a few times. V gene TRBV6-5 combines with J gene TRBJ1-2; D may be TRBD1 (6 bases). Germline CDR1 and CDR2: MNHEY and SVGAGI. The CDR3 runs to 16 residues. V was pared by 0 bases and J by 1 base, with 12 bases between. In nucleotides, the CDR3 is TGTGCCAGCAGTTACTCTAGGACAGTCCTTAACTATGGCTACACCTTC. Its protein is CASSYSRTVLNYGYTF.

This chain links TRBV30 with TRBJ1-5, with D perhaps matching TRBD1 (6 bases). V was pared by 5 bases and J by 4 bases, with 9 bases between. The CDR3 runs to 12 residues. Germline lookup yields CDR1 GTSNPN and CDR2 SVGIG (reference sequence). CDR3 loop: CAWGGGNQPQHF. Here the CDR3 DNA reads TGTGCCTGGGGAGGGGGTAATCAGCCCCAGCATTTT.

The V gene is TRBV7-3, the J gene TRBJ2-2; no definite D call. This CDR3 comprises 15 residues. CDR1 is SGHTA, CDR2 FQGTGA, per germline. V gave up 5 bases and J gave up 0 bases, with 10 bases separating them. CDR3 in DNA: TGTGCCAGCAGCCCCTATTCGGCGAACACCGGGGAGCTGTTTTTT. Its translation is CASSPYSANTGELFF. Variable domain in full (rest from reference TRBV7-3 and TRBJ2-2): GAGVSQTPSNKVTEKGKYVELRCDPISGHTALYWYRQSLGQGPEFLIYFQGTGAADDSGLPNDRFFAVRPEGSVSTLKIQRTERGDSAVYLCASSPYSANTGELFFGEGSRLTVL.

The chain joins TRBV5-1 to TRBJ2-7, with a tentative D call TRBD1 (6 bases). CDR3 length equals 15 residues. Trimming pared 0 bases from V and 0 bases from J, leaving 10 bases between. The germline CDR1 and CDR2 sequences are SGHRS and YFSETQ. CDR3 sequence: CASSLAPDSSYEQYF. The CDR3, as DNA: TGCGCCAGCAGCTTGGCCCCGGACAGCTCCTACGAGCAGTACTTC.

The V call is TRBV7-9, the J call TRBJ2-1; D gene unclear. The CDR3 runs to 14 residues. CDR1 and CDR2 (germline): SEHNR, FQNEAQ (reference sequence). V lost 2 bases and J 2 bases, leaving 7 bases between the germline ends. This CDR3 is CASSLTRAYNEQFF. CDR3 sequence (DNA): TGTGCCAGCAGCTTAACCAGAGCCTACAATGAGCAGTTCTTC.

The CDR3 loop is CASVRSTNTGELFF. The CDR3 region has the DNA TGTGCCAGCGTCCGATCCACTAACACCGGGGAGCTGTTTTTT. V usage is TRBV7-2 and J usage is TRBJ2-2, with no clear D. Germline CDR1 is SGHTA and CDR2 is FQGNSA. CDR3 size: 14 residues. V was shortened by 8 bases and J by 2 bases, with 12 bases between the two germline ends. The whole variable domain, remainder taken from reference TRBV7-2 and TRBJ2-2, is GAGVSQSPSNKVTEKGKDVELRCDPISGHTALYWYRQSLGQGLEFLIYFQGNSAPDKSGLPSDRFSAERTGGSVSTLTIQRTQQEDSAVYLCASVRSTNTGELFFGEGSRLTVL.

This rearrangement joins TRBV5-1 to TRBJ2-1; D unclear. CDR3 size: 12 residues. Per the germline V gene, CDR1 is SGHRS and CDR2 is YFSETQ. The V and J ends lost 1 base and 6 bases respectively, with 5 bases between them. Here the CDR3 reads CASSLRVNEQFF. The CDR3 DNA reads TGCGCCAGCAGCTTGAGGGTCAATGAGCAGTTCTTC.